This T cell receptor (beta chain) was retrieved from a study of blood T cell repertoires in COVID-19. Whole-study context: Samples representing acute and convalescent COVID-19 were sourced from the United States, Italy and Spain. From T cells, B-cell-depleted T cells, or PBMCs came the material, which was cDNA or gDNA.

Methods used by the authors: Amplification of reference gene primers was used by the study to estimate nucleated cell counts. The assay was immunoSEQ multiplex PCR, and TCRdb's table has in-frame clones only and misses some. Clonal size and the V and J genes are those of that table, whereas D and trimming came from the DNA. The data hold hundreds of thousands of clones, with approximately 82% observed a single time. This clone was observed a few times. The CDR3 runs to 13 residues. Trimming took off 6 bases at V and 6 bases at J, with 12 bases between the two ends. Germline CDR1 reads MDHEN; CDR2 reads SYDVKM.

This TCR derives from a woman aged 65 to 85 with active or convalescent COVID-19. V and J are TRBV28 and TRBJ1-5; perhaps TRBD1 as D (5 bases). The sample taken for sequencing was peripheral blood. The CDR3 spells CASRRQSAQPQHF. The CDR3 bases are TGTGCCAGCAGACGACAGTCGGCTCAGCCCCAGCATTTT.